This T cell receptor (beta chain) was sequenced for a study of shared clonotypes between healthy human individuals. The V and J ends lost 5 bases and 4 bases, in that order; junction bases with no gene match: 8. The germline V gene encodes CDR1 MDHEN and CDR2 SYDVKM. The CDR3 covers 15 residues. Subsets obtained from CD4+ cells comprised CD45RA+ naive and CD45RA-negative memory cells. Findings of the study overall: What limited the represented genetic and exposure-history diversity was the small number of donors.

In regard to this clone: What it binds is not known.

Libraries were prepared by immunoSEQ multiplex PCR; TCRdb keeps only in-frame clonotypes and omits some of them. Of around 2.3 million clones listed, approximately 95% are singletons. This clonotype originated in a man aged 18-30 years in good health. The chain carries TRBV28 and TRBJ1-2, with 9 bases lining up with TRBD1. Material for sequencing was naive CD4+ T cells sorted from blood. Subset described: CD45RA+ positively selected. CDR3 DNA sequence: TGTGCCAGCAGTCTCGACAGGGGGGTTTCCTATGGCTACACCTTC. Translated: CASSLDRGVSYGYTF.